This record looks at one T cell receptor delta chain sequence and its context. This clone counts as medium-sized (0.01 to 0.1%). Its antigen specificity is not known. The record has no base qualities; no much larger clone is one base away. CDR1 and CDR2 were assigned from the germline V gene as GEAIGNYY and EKD. Including the terminal cysteine and phenylalanine, the CDR3 comprises 21 residues. The only DNA kept is the CDR3, 63 bases in frame from the first base. Ends trimmed: V by 1 base, J by 3 bases; bases unmatched to a gene: 19. Library creation used 5' RACE. Sequencing took place on an Illumina MiSeq. For TCRdb, the public reads were processed anew by CATT, and duplicate DNA sequences were folded into one row. Present in this sample are just under 950 delta-chain clones, about a sixth of which were seen just once. About 50% of the sample rests with the top ten. This entry belongs to a study of delta chain sequences of gamma delta T cells (dated by TCRdb to 2017 to 2019).

The chain was built from TRDV2 and TRDJ1; 13 middle bases align to TRDD3. This sequence was found in a human donor in good health. Sequencing was done on a sample of either unsorted cells or a sorted T cell fraction (not recorded which). The CDR3 region has the sequence CACDTVGLLALGDTGPDKLIF. The nucleotides read TGTGCCTGTGACACGGTAGGCCTTCTTGCACTGGGGGATACGGGACCCGATAAACTCATCTTT.